The rows below give T cell receptor beta chains drawn from one sample of a study of T cells in localized non-small cell lung cancer. The protocol was immunoSEQ multiplex PCR, while the TCRdb copy is restricted to in-frame clones and leaves out a portion. This table holds 53,000 or so clones, roughly 90% found once. Sequencing was performed on peripheral blood, taken before any cancer treatment. All receptors come from a man aged 40 to 70 with stage I lung adenocarcinoma. Both conserved end residues are part of each CDR3. A D gene is named only where the DNA matches it firmly. The size field is filled for only some rows; it gives once, few, many or a size class.

>TRBV27|NA|TRBJ1-5|NA
TGTGCCAGCAGTTTAAAGGGTCCTCGTATTGGGCCCCAGCATTTT
CASSLKGPRIGPQHF
>TRBV6-5|TRBD1|TRBJ1-2|NA
TGTGCCAGCAGTTACTCCGGACAGGGGGATGGCTACACCTTC
CASSYSGQGDGYTF
>TRBV2|NA|TRBJ1-4|NA
TGTGCCAGCAGAGGAGGGGACGTAATTAATGAAAAACTGTTTTTT
CASRGGDVINEKLFF
>TRBV21-1|NA|TRBJ2-7|NA
TGTGCCAGCAGCAAATGGGGGATGGTAGCGGGGGCCTACGAGCAGTACTTC
CASSKWGMVAGAYEQYF
>TRBV30|TRBD2|TRBJ2-7|NA
TGTGCCTGGAGAGCGGGGGCCTCCTACGAGCAGTACTTC
CAWRAGASYEQYF
>TRBV11-2|NA|TRBJ1-3|NA
TGTGCCAGCAACTCAGACAGTTTCTCTGGAAACACCATATATTTT
CASNSDSFSGNTIYF
>TRBV6-1|NA|TRBJ2-1|NA
TGTGCCAGCAGGAACTCACCGACCTCCTACAATGAGCAGTTCTTC
CASRNSPTSYNEQFF
>TRBV29-1|TRBD1|TRBJ2-7|NA
TGCAGCGCCGGGGACAGAATGACCTACGAGCAGTACTTC
CSAGDRMTYEQYF
>TRBV7-2|NA|TRBJ2-7|NA
TGTGCCAGCAGCTCCAGTTCCTACGAGCAGTACTTC
CASSSSSYEQYF
>TRBV5-1|TRBD1|TRBJ2-5|NA
TGCGCCAGCAGCTTGGCCCTAGGACAGGGGAAAGAGACCCAGTACTTC
CASSLALGQGKETQYF
>TRBV7-9|TRBD1|TRBJ1-1|NA
TGTGCCAGCAGCTTGGCGACAGGGTGGGCTGAAGCTTTCTTT
CASSLATGWAEAFF
>TRBV7-6|NA|TRBJ2-7|NA
TGTGCCAGCAGCTTAGGCGATGGGGCCATCAACTACGAGCAGTACTTC
CASSLGDGAINYEQYF
>TRBV10-3|NA|TRBJ1-2|NA
TGTGCCATCAGTGAGTCGGATGTAGGGCTCTATGGCTACACCTTC
CAISESDVGLYGYTF
>TRBV7-9|TRBD1|TRBJ2-5|NA
TGTGCCAGCAGTGTCACAGGGGGCTCAGAAGAGACCCAGTACTTC
CASSVTGGSEETQYF
>TRBV30|TRBD1|TRBJ1-2|NA
TGTGCCTGGAGAATTTCTTGGGACAGACGGATAAACTATGGCTACACCTTC
CAWRISWDRRINYGYTF
>TRBV11-3|NA|TRBJ2-1|NA
TGTGCCAGCAGCTTTCGGCAGGGCTCCTACAATGAGCAGTTCTTC
CASSFRQGSYNEQFF
>TRBV28|NA|TRBJ1-3|NA
TGTGCCAGCAGGACAGGATCGGGAAACACCATATATTTT
CASRTGSGNTIYF
>TRBV11-1|TRBD2|TRBJ2-2|NA
TGTGCCAGCACTTTAATCGCGGGGGTCCACACCGGGGAGCTGTTTTTT
CASTLIAGVHTGELFF
>TRBV10-3|NA|TRBJ1-2|NA
TGTGCCATCAGTGAGACAGGGTACAGCACCTTC
CAISETGYSTF
>TRBV9|TRBD2|TRBJ2-7|once
TGTGCCAGCAGCGCCCGTCGGACTAGCGGGAGAAAGGGGGAGCAGTACTTC
CASSARRTSGRKGEQYF
>TRBV10-3|NA|TRBJ2-1|NA
TGTGCCATCAGTGAGTTGAGTAATGAGCAGTTCTTC
CAISELSNEQFF
>TRBV4-2|NA|TRBJ2-5|NA
TGTGCCAGCAGCCAAGGAAGCGGAGTAGGAGAGACCCAGTACTTC
CASSQGSGVGETQYF
>TRBV4-1|TRBD1|TRBJ1-4|NA
TGCGCCAGCAGCCCTGCAGGCAGGGGGCAGAATGAAAAACTGTTTTTT
CASSPAGRGQNEKLFF
>TRBV7-9|NA|TRBJ2-7|NA
TGTGCCAGCAGCTTAGATGCGAACGAGCAGTACTTC
CASSLDANEQYF
>TRBV18|TRBD1|TRBJ2-2|NA
TGTGCCAGCTCAGAGTCCCGGGACAGGGGCGTCGGGGAGCTGTTTTTT
CASSESRDRGVGELFF
>TRBV11-3|NA|TRBJ2-1|NA
TGTGCCAGCATCCCTCGGGGGTCCCCTGGGGAGCAGTTCTTC
CASIPRGSPGEQFF
>TRBV7-8|NA|TRBJ1-3|NA
TGTGCCAGCAGCCCAGACAGGATTAGCTCTGGAAACACCATATATTTT
CASSPDRISSGNTIYF
>TRBV9|NA|TRBJ2-7|NA
TGTGCCAGCAGCGTAGGTGGGGAGGACGAGCAGTACTTC
CASSVGGEDEQYF
>TRBV7-2|TRBD2|TRBJ2-3|NA
TGTGCCAGCAGCTCGCGGGAGGCAGATACGCAGTATTTT
CASSSREADTQYF
>TRBV30|TRBD1|TRBJ2-5|NA
TGTGCCTGGAGTAGGGGACAGGGAATAGGGGAGACCCAGTACTTC
CAWSRGQGIGETQYF
>TRBV7-2|NA|TRBJ2-7|NA
TGTGCCAGCAGCCAATGGGACCGCGGCTCCTACGAGCAGTACTTC
CASSQWDRGSYEQYF
>TRBV6-5|NA|TRBJ1-1|once
TGTGCCACGAAACAGGGTGTAAGCACTGAAGCTTTCTTT
CATKQGVSTEAFF
>TRBV12-1|NA|TRBJ2-1|NA
TGTGCCAGCAGCTTTAGCGGGCTAAAGCAGTTCTTC
CASSFSGLKQFF
>TRBV6-5|TRBD1|TRBJ2-4|NA
TGTGCCAGCAGTTACTCTCGACAGGGTCACATTCAGTACTTC
CASSYSRQGHIQYF
>TRBV4-3|NA|TRBJ2-7|NA
TGCGCCAGCAGCCAGGGGGGTCTGCCAAGCTACGAGCAGTACTTC
CASSQGGLPSYEQYF
>TRBV7-6|TRBD2|TRBJ2-2|NA
TGTGCCAGCAGCCCCACTGGCAGCGGGAGCGGGGAGCTGTTTTTT
CASSPTGSGSGELFF
>TRBV10-2|NA|TRBJ1-2|NA
TGCGCCAGCAGTGAAGTCGCCTATGGCTACACCTTC
CASSEVAYGYTF